A single sample gave rise to the 10 T cell receptor beta chains below, sequenced in a study of molecular identifiers for immune sequencing clone quantification. TCRdb reprocessed the PCR reads via MiXCR and lists one record per CDR3 protein. The sample includes 45,000 to 60,000 distinct CDR3 sequences, 35% to 40% seen only once; the top ten take about 3.8%. The specimen was naive CD8+ T cells from blood, with Jurkat cell RNA spiked in. Subset here: FACS-sorted CD8+CD4-CCR7+CD45RA+ naive T cells. These receptors came from a human donor in good health. Some libraries in this study had Jurkat cell RNA spiked in.

In this sample, this clonotype turned up a few times. V usage is TRBV20-1 and J usage is TRBJ1-5, with D uncertain. V lost 1 base to trimming and J lost 7 bases, with 8 bases between them. Looked up from germline, CDR1 is DFQATT and CDR2 is SNEGSKA (reference sequence). This CDR3 is built from 12 residues. The CDR3 bases are TGCAGTGCTAGAGCGGCGAGGCAGCCCCAGCATTTT. It codes for CSARAARQPQHF.

There are many counts of this clonotype. The chain couples TRBV28 to TRBJ2-7; 9 nucleotides agree with TRBD2. The CDR3 has 16 residues. J gave up 0 bases and V 4 bases, and 7 bases lay outside the gene matches. CDR1 MDHEN and CDR2 SYDVKM come from the germline V gene. CDR3 region: CASSSWTSVSSYEQYF. CDR3 bases: TGTGCCAGCAGTTCATGGACTAGCGTTAGCTCCTACGAGCAGTACTTC.

To note about this clonotype: A much larger clone lies one base from this, so it may be a read error. No DNA is shown, since the ends of the CDR3 on it are uncertain; the CDR3 is the one TCRdb lists. The J gene is TRBJ2-3, the V gene TRBV29-1; the D call TRBD1 from the table was never checked on the DNA. CDR1 and CDR2 from the germline V gene are SQVTM and ANQGSEA. Including both end residues, the CDR3 is 14 amino acids long. The CDR3 loop reads CSVVGRGITDTQNF.

Many counts were recorded for this clonotype. This sequence joins TRBV2 and TRBJ2-5; 11 bases align to TRBD1. The CDR3 is made up of 15 amino acids. Germline CDR1 and CDR2: SNHLY and FYNNEI. J gave up 5 bases and V 5 bases, and 7 bases lay outside the gene matches. The CDR3 DNA is TGTGCCAGCAGTAGCGGACAGGGGGCGTGGGAGACCCAGTACTTC. As protein: CASSSGQGAWETQYF.

As to this clonotype: A much larger clonotype is one base distant, so this may be a read error. The final CDR3 position lacks the conserved phenylalanine or tryptophan, pointing to a likely read error. The gene calls are TRBV5-3 and TRBJ2-6, with D hard to call. TRBV5-3 is classed as an ORF, of uncertain function. V lost 8 bases to trimming and J lost 4 bases, with 16 bases between them. CDR3 length: 15 amino acids. The chain's CDR3 is CASSLVTSGANVLTS. The CDR3 nucleotides are TGTGCCAGCAGCCTGGTTACCTCCGGGGCCAACGTCCTGACTTCC.

Regarding this clonotype: This may stem from a read error, because a much larger clone lies one nucleotide away. The J gene is TRBJ2-3, the V gene TRBV12-3 or TRBV12-4; D is possibly TRBD2 (6 bases). Deletions cut 5 bases from V and 0 bases from J, with 15 bases between. CDR3 length: 16 amino acids. The CDR3 is CASSMWLAQSTDTQYF. CDR3 DNA sequence: TGTGCCAGCAGTATGTGGCTAGCGCAAAGCACAGATACGCAGTATTTT.

This clonotype was counted at least ten times. The chain links TRBV7-9 to TRBJ1-3; D not resolved. Trimming shortened V by 5 bases and J by 9 bases, and 14 bases separated the two germline ends. Per the germline V gene, CDR1 is SEHNR and CDR2 is FQNEAQ (reference sequence). This CDR3 is built from 13 residues. CDR3 in DNA: TGTGCCAGCAGCCCCGACGGGAGAGGCACCATATATTTT. Translated, it gives CASSPDGRGTIYF.

The chain links TRBV6-4 to TRBJ1-1; D is possibly TRBD1 (5 bases). Trimming stripped 6 bases from V and 2 bases from J, with 10 bases between. CDR1 MRHNA and CDR2 SNTAGT come from the germline V gene. This CDR3 is 13 amino acids long. CDR3 in DNA: TGTGCCAGCAGCAAGGGGCTTAACACTGAAGCTTTCTTT. Residues: CASSKGLNTEAFF.

A few counts support this clonotype. J is TRBJ2-3 and V is TRBV27, with TRBD2 as a possible D gene (5 bases). The CDR3 runs to 12 residues. Germline CDR1 and CDR2: MNHEY and SMNVEV (reference sequence). V was clipped by 10 bases and J by 4 bases, with 12 bases between them. The CDR3 loop reads CATGIGPDTQYF. CDR3 coding DNA: TGTGCCACCGGGATCGGGCCAGATACGCAGTATTTT.

The table lists this clonotype with a few counts. This sequence joins TRBV27 and TRBJ2-1, with D hard to call. This CDR3 is built from 13 residues. Trimming removed 5 bases from V and 0 bases from J, with 5 bases in between. CDR1 is MNHEY, CDR2 SMNVEV, per germline (reference sequence). DNA for the CDR3: TGTGCCAGCAGTGCCCTCTCCTACAATGAGCAGTTCTTC. The encoded protein is CASSALSYNEQFF.